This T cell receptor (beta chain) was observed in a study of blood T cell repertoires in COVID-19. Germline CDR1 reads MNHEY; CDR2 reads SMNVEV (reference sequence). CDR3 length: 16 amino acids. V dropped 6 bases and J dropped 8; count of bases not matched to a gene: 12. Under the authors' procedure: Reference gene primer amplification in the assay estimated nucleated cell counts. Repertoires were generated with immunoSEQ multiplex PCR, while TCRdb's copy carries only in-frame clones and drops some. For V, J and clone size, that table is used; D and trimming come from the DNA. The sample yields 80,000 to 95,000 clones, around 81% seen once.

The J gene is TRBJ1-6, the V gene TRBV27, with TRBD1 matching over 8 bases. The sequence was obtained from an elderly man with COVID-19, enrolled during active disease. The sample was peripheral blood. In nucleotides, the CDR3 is TGTGCCAGCAGCAGGAGGGTTACAGGGGGATATTCACCCCTCCACTTT. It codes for CASSRRVTGGYSPLHF.